These 14 T cell receptor beta chains were sequenced from one sample in a study of beta chain features in type 1 diabetes. Reverse transcription of all isolated RNA meant that expressed TCRB transcripts were sequenced. The repertoire was sequenced with immunoSEQ multiplex PCR; TCRdb's copy has only in-frame clones and lacks some. The table has 150,000 to 160,000 clones, around 10% seen once; the top ten hold roughly 1.9%. Sequenced: central memory CD4+ T cells from blood. All receptors come from a man between 18 and 35 years old in good health.

The V and J genes are TRBV27 and TRBJ1-1; 9 nucleotides match TRBD1. The V gene end was trimmed by 5 bases and the J gene end by 6 bases; junction bases not matched to a gene: 10. This CDR3 region has 15 residues. Germline V lookup: CDR1 MNHEY, CDR2 SMNVEV (reference sequence). This CDR3 is CASSNTQGAIPEAFF. In nucleotides, the CDR3 is TGTGCCAGCAGTAACACACAGGGGGCGATCCCTGAAGCTTTCTTT.

This clone has a handful of counts. The CDR3 DNA is TGTGCCAGCAGCCTGGACGGAATGAATGGCTACACCTTC. Translated, it gives CASSLDGMNGYTF. The gene calls are TRBV7-3 and TRBJ1-2; D unresolved. V was cut by 5 bases and J by 6 bases, with 13 bases left in between. CDR1 SGHTA and CDR2 FQGTGA come from the germline V gene. CDR3 size: 13 residues.

This clone has more than one count but fewer than ten. This chain connects TRBV7-2 to TRBJ2-3; D remains ambiguous. Germline CDR1 and CDR2: SGHTA and FQGNSA. CDR3 length equals 12 residues. The V end lost 6 bases, the J end lost 4 bases, and 8 bases lay between the germline ends. CDR3 DNA: TGTGCCAGCAGGAGAATCGCAGATACGCAGTATTTT. Its protein is CASRRIADTQYF.

This clone was counted only a few times. The chain joins TRBV7-2 to TRBJ2-2; 8 positions agree with TRBD1. Germline V gene data show CDR1 as SGHTA and CDR2 as FQGNSA. With 5 bases clipped from V and 7 bases from J, the junction kept 9 bases outside the gene matches. The CDR3 runs to 15 residues. The CDR3 loop reads CASSVQTGVGGELFF. Here the CDR3 DNA reads TGTGCCAGCAGCGTACAGACAGGGGTCGGCGGGGAGCTGTTTTTT.

This clone occurred a few times. Other DNA sequences within the sample encode an identical CDR3. This chain connects TRBV9 to TRBJ2-1; D is ambiguous. This CDR3 contains 11 residues. CDR1 and CDR2 (germline): SGDLS, YYNGEE. The germline V and J ends were trimmed by 1 base and 7 bases, with 3 bases remaining between them. The CDR3 DNA is TGTGCCAGCAGCGTATCTAATGAGCAGTTCTTC. It translates to CASSVSNEQFF.

The gene calls are TRBV29-1 and TRBJ2-5; the D gene is possibly TRBD2 (6 bases). Germline assignment: CDR1 SQVTM and CDR2 ANQGSEA. CDR3 length: 14 residues. V was cut by 4 bases and J by 2 bases, with 14 bases left in between. The CDR3 is CSVVWTTLQETQYF. The CDR3 nucleotides are TGCAGCGTTGTTTGGACTACCCTACAAGAGACCCAGTACTTC.

Only a few counts were recorded for this clone. The chain is built from TRBV9 and TRBJ2-7; no clear D gene. From germline, CDR1 is SGDLS and CDR2 YYNGEE. The CDR3 covers 14 residues. The V and J ends lost 0 bases and 6 bases respectively, with 13 bases between them. CDR3 region: CASSVDPGVREQYF. CDR3 DNA sequence: TGTGCCAGCAGCGTAGATCCAGGAGTCCGCGAGCAGTACTTC.

This clone was seen ten or more times. V is TRBV4-2 and J is TRBJ2-2, with D uncertain. The ends were cut back, 5 bases at V and 5 bases at J, with 15 bases in the middle. Germline CDR1 reads LGHNA; CDR2 reads YNFKEQ. The CDR3 has 15 amino acids. The CDR3 nucleotides are TGTGCCAGCAGCACAGCCTCTCAGAGTACCGGGGAGCTGTTTTTT. Its protein is CASSTASQSTGELFF.

This clone was detected only a few times. The gene calls are TRBV10-3 and TRBJ1-2; 7 bases are a match to TRBD1. CDR3 size: 13 residues. V shed 6 bases and J 2 bases; nucleotides not matched to a gene: 3. Germline values: CDR1 ENHRY, CDR2 SYGVKD. This chain's CDR3 is CAISETGNYGYTF. In DNA form, the CDR3 reads TGTGCCATCAGCGAGACAGGGAACTATGGCTACACCTTC.

The table lists this clone with a few counts. The V call is TRBV15, the J call TRBJ2-7; D is undetermined. In germline, CDR1 is LNHNV, CDR2 YYDKDF (reference sequence). The V gene lost 0 bases and the J gene lost 5 bases, with 11 bases spanning the gap. The CDR3 runs 14 residues. The DNA of the CDR3 is TGTGCCACCAGCAGAGATTTAGGTAACGACGAGCAGTACTTC. It translates to CATSRDLGNDEQYF. Supplemented by reference TRBV15 and TRBJ2-7, the full variable domain reads DAMVIQNPRYQVTQFGKPVTLSCSQTLNHNVMYWYQQKSSQAPKLLFHYYDKDFNNEADTPDNFQSRRPNTSFCFLDIRSPGLGDTAMYLCATSRDLGNDEQYFGPGTRLTVT.

This clone was observed a handful of times. The chain couples TRBV9 to TRBJ1-3, with unresolved D. The V end lost 2 bases, the J end lost 0 bases, and 12 bases lay between the germline ends. Germline CDR1 and CDR2: SGDLS and YYNGEE. The length of the CDR3 is 16 residues. The CDR3 sequence: CASSVAASDSGNTIYF. DNA of the CDR3: TGTGCCAGCAGCGTTGCAGCGTCCGACTCTGGAAACACCATATATTTT.

This clone was seen only a few times. The V and J genes are TRBV25-1 and TRBJ2-4; D not certain. From germline, CDR1 is MGHDK and CDR2 SYGVNS. The CDR3 spans 13 residues. V lost 3 bases and J lost 1, with 4 bases in between. CDR3 loop: CASSEVAKNIQYF. The DNA for the CDR3 is TGTGCCAGCAGTGAGGTGGCCAAAAACATTCAGTACTTC. Variable domain in full (rest from reference TRBV25-1 and TRBJ2-4): EADIYQTPRYLVIGTGKKITLECSQTMGHDKMYWYQQDPGMELHLIHYSYGVNSTEKGDLSSESTVSRIRTEHFPLTLESARPSHTSQYLCASSEVAKNIQYFGAGTRLSVL.

A few counts support this clone. The chain couples TRBV6-6 to TRBJ1-1, with TRBD1 as a possible D gene (5 bases). The V gene's germline CDR1 is MNHNY and CDR2 SVGAGI (reference sequence). V gave up 4 bases and J gave up 1 base, with 13 bases separating them. The CDR3 length is 15 residues. In nucleotides, the CDR3 is TGTGCCAGCAGTTCCAGTAGCAGGGCGAACACTGAAGCTTTCTTT. Its protein product is CASSSSSRANTEAFF.

V is TRBV27 and J is TRBJ1-2, with 7 positions matching TRBD1. V shed 5 bases, J shed 5 bases, and the junction held 11 bases outside the gene matches. CDR3 length equals 15 residues. Germline loops: CDR1 MNHEY, CDR2 SMNVEV (reference sequence). The CDR3, as DNA: TGTGCCAGCAGTCCCAGCGACAGGGTACGGTATGGCTACACCTTC. Its translation is CASSPSDRVRYGYTF.